This entry lists 18 T cell receptor beta chains sequenced from one sample in a study of T-cell memory formation after mild COVID-19. TCRdb used MiXCR to reprocess the 5' RACE reads, holding one entry per CDR3 protein. The sample lists 200,000 to 300,000 distinct CDR3 sequences; roughly 14% were seen once. Sequences were obtained from PBMCs or a T cell subset sorted from them (not recorded which). The receptors come from an adult woman who had mild COVID-19 (a few samples of this study predate the infection). Cell type and time point are not known.

This clonotype was counted between two and nine times. The chain recombines TRBV29-1 with TRBJ2-1; 7 bases fit TRBD2. Germline CDR1 and CDR2: SQVTM and ANQGSEA. Losses at the gene ends were 1 base for V and 2 bases for J; bases not matched to a gene: 5. The length of the CDR3 is 15 residues. The CDR3 loop is CSVEGRLAAYNEQFF. The CDR3 DNA reads as TGCAGCGTTGAAGGTCGGCTAGCGGCCTACAATGAGCAGTTCTTC.

This clonotype was seen ten or more times. The gene calls are TRBV20-1 and TRBJ1-2, with unresolved D. The CDR3 totals 11 residues. CDR1 DFQATT and CDR2 SNEGSKA come from the germline V gene (reference sequence). The CDR3 nucleotides read TGCACCTCCGATCTTACTAAGGGCTACACCTTC. This sequence encodes CTSDLTKGYTF.

This clonotype has only one observation. This rearrangement joins TRBV2 to TRBJ2-4; D gene ambiguous. Deletions cut 10 bases from V and 3 bases from J, with 16 bases between. The CDR3 extends over 14 amino acids. CDR1 is SNHLY, CDR2 FYNNEI, per germline. CDR3 DNA sequence: TGTGCCAACCGCCAATCCGTAGGCAAAAACATTCAGTACTTC. This sequence encodes CANRQSVGKNIQYF.

In this sample, this clonotype turned up a few times. J is TRBJ2-1 and V is TRBV6-5; 14 bases map to TRBD2. V shed 6 bases and J 9 bases; nucleotides not matched to a gene: 4. Germline CDR1 and CDR2: MNHEY and SVGAGI. This CDR3 is built from 14 residues. DNA of the CDR3: TGTGCCAGCAGCCACGGACTAGCGGGAGGTGAGCAGTTCTTC. It specifies CASSHGLAGGEQFF.

This clonotype has a handful of counts. V usage is TRBV6-2 or TRBV6-3 and J usage is TRBJ2-7; 10 bases map to TRBD2. This CDR3 has 15 residues. Germline-derived CDR1 and CDR2 are MNHEY and SVGEGT. V was pared by 6 bases and J by 6 bases, with 11 bases of the junction left unmatched. CDR3 in DNA: TGTGCCAGCAGACCCCTCCTAGCGGGAGCCGGCGAGCAGTACTTC. Its translation: CASRPLLAGAGEQYF.

The rearrangement uses TRBV12-3 or TRBV12-4 and TRBJ1-2, with 9 bases that match TRBD1. The CDR3 runs 15 residues. The V gene end was trimmed by 6 bases and the J gene end by 8 bases; junction bases not matched to a gene: 13. In DNA form, the CDR3 reads TGTGCCAGCAGGGACGCCGGGACAGGGCATAGAGGCTACACCTTC. It specifies CASRDAGTGHRGYTF.

This clonotype was counted a few times. In nucleotides, the CDR3 is TGCGCCAGCAGCATACGGACTCGGAAGATTGGGAGCTATGGCTACACCTTC. This codes for CASSIRTRKIGSYGYTF. The rearrangement joins TRBV5-1 to TRBJ1-2; D is ambiguous. The V end was cut by 4 bases, the J end by 4 bases, with 23 bases between. Per germline, CDR1 SGHRS and CDR2 YFSETQ. The CDR3 has 17 residues.

The sample holds many counts of this clonotype. This chain links TRBV5-1 with TRBJ2-5; possible D gene TRBD1, 6 bases. The V end was cut by 4 bases, the J end by 5 bases, with 9 bases between. This CDR3 is built from 12 residues. Germline-derived CDR1 and CDR2 are SGHRS and YFSETQ. The CDR3 is CASSTGMETQYF. The CDR3 nucleotides are TGCGCCAGCAGCACAGGGATGGAGACCCAGTACTTC. Variable domain in full (rest from reference TRBV5-1 and TRBJ2-5): KAGVTQTPRYLIKTRGQQVTLSCSPISGHRSVSWYQQTPGQGLQFLFEYFSETQRNKGNFPGRFSGRQFSNSRSEMNVSTLELGDSALYLCASSTGMETQYFGPGTRLLVL.

This chain links TRBV7-2 with TRBJ1-6; D perhaps matches TRBD1 (5 bases). Germline loops: CDR1 SGHTA, CDR2 FQGNSA. The V and J ends lost 0 bases and 7 bases respectively, with 10 bases between them. The CDR3 totals 15 residues. CDR3 DNA sequence: TGTGCCAGCAGCTTAGCCCGGGGGAGGAATTCACCCCTCCACTTT. Protein product: CASSLARGRNSPLHF.

This clonotype was detected a few times. This CDR3 is CASGAGGSETQYF. DNA for the CDR3: TGTGCCAGCGGCGCAGGAGGGTCTGAGACCCAGTACTTC. This chain uses TRBV21-1 with TRBJ2-5; no DNA check was done on the table's D call, TRBD2. TRBV21-1 corresponds to a pseudogene. This CDR3 is 13 amino acids long.

There are many counts of this clonotype. The V call is TRBV7-9, the J call TRBJ2-3, with unresolved D. The CDR3 length is 15 residues. Germline V lookup: CDR1 SEHNR, CDR2 FQNEAQ (reference sequence). The germline V and J ends were trimmed by 5 bases and 3 bases, with 15 bases remaining between them. The CDR3 reads CASSTIQLGTDTQYF. The CDR3 coding sequence is TGTGCCAGCAGCACCATACAGCTAGGAACAGATACGCAGTATTTT. Full variable domain (remainder filled in from reference TRBV7-9 and TRBJ2-3): DTGVSQNPRHKITKRGQNVTFRCDPISEHNRLYWYRQTLGQGPEFLTYFQNEAQLEKSRLLSDRFSAERPKGSFSTLEIQRTEQGDSAMYLCASSTIQLGTDTQYFGPGTRLTVL.

The chain links TRBV5-4 to TRBJ1-1, with D hard to call. Germline CDR1 and CDR2: SGHNT and YYREEE (reference sequence). Deletions cut 0 bases from V and 3 bases from J, with 12 bases between. The length of the CDR3 is 15 residues. The CDR3 DNA sequence: TGTGCCAGCAGCTTGGCCCATCGTGGGGACACTGAAGCTTTCTTT. It is translated as CASSLAHRGDTEAFF.

The chain uses TRBV24-1 and TRBJ1-2; D is unclear. The germline V gene encodes CDR1 KGHDR and CDR2 SFDVKD. The CDR3 spans 12 residues. Trimming shortened V by 5 bases and J by 8 bases, and 11 bases separated the two germline ends. Here the CDR3 DNA reads TGTGCCACCAGTGCCGGGGTCGGAGGCTACACCTTC. Translating gives CATSAGVGGYTF.

There are many counts of this clonotype. V and J are TRBV5-1 and TRBJ2-7; 8 nucleotides agree with TRBD2. The CDR3 sequence is 16 residues long. Germline-derived CDR1 and CDR2 are SGHRS and YFSETQ. Trimming at V came to 6 bases and at J to 6 bases, leaving 17 bases not matched to a gene. CDR3 sequence (DNA): TGCGCCAGCACCCCCGTCCCCACTAGCGGCAGGAGCGAGCAGTACTTC. Its translation: CASTPVPTSGRSEQYF.

The chain carries TRBV7-2 and TRBJ1-1; TRBD1 agrees at 7 bases. The CDR3 has 13 amino acids. V trimming: 5 bases; J trimming: 3 bases; junction bases outside the gene matches: 3. Germline-derived CDR1 and CDR2 are SGHTA and FQGNSA. For the CDR3, the DNA is TGTGCCAGCAGCCCGACAGGGTACACTGAAGCTTTCTTT. Its translation: CASSPTGYTEAFF.

This rearrangement joins TRBV5-1 to TRBJ2-1; D possibly corresponds to TRBD2 (6 bases). Germline V gene lookup returns CDR1 SGHRS and CDR2 YFSETQ. The CDR3 is 13 amino acids. The V gene lost 7 bases and the J gene lost 10 bases, with 18 bases spanning the gap. The CDR3 is CASRKGERGEQFF. CDR3 sequence (DNA): TGCGCCAGCCGCAAAGGGGAACGGGGGGAGCAGTTCTTC.

This clonotype was seen a few times. The rearrangement joins TRBV3-1 to TRBJ2-1; TRBD2 matches 9 bases. The germline V gene encodes CDR1 LGHDT and CDR2 YNNKEL (reference sequence). The V and J ends lost 5 bases and 2 bases, in that order; junction bases with no gene match: 10. The CDR3 has 17 residues. This chain's CDR3 is CASSEVSGRPPYNEQFF. CDR3 DNA sequence: TGTGCCAGCAGCGAAGTAAGCGGGAGGCCCCCCTACAATGAGCAGTTCTTC.

The V and J genes are TRBV12-3 or TRBV12-4 and TRBJ1-2, with D possibly being TRBD1 (5 bases). Trimming removed 4 bases at V and 6 bases at J, with 12 bases between. There are 13 residues in the CDR3. CDR3 bases: TGTGCCAGCAGTTGGAGACAGTTCCATGGCTACACCTTC. Protein sequence: CASSWRQFHGYTF.